This entry describes one T cell receptor beta chain. The target antigen is unknown. A patient was excluded if there was uncontrolled infection, other autoimmune disease, pregnancy or lactation. RNA transcripts yielded amplified TCR beta CDR3 regions. First-round RT-PCR targeting the TCR CDR3 was performed with the HTBI primer set. One entry per CDR3 protein results from TCRdb running MiXCR on the multiplex PCR reads. The sample contains about 560,000 distinct CDR3 sequences, 16% of which appear only once. This sample is drawn from a study of T cells in Graves' hyperthyroidism and ophthalmopathy. Whole-study results and caveats: A model built on 13 V-J features separated ophthalmopathy from stable hyperthyroidism. Appearing also in blood were most of the thyroid clonotypes expanded above 0.001.

The CDR3 has 18 residues. Germline loops: CDR1 MNHNS, CDR2 SASEGT. V gave up 10 bases and J gave up 0 bases, with 25 bases separating them. The material sequenced was blood. The rearrangement uses TRBV6-1 and TRBJ1-5; the D is unclear. This clonotype originated in a woman under 30 with Graves' hyperthyroidism. The CDR3 is CAISLGIWGIPSNQPQHF. CDR3 bases: TGTGCCATCAGCCTCGGGATTTGGGGAATCCCTAGCAATCAGCCCCAGCATTTT.